This is a list of T cell receptor beta chains from one sample in a study of T cells in tumors after PD-1 blockade. Generated by immunoSEQ multiplex PCR, the TCRdb table keeps only in-frame clones and is missing some. In the table there are 7,500 to 9,500 clones, approximately 70% of which are singletons. The source was tumor tissue, collected after anti-PD-1 treatment. These receptors all come from a human donor with basal cell carcinoma. Each CDR3 is given with its conserved first and last residue. D genes are given only for firm matches.

V gene,D gene,CDR3 protein
TRBV3-1/TRBV3-2,-,CASSLSGSGNTIYF
TRBV7-9,-,CASSRPVHNEQFF
TRBV7-8,TRBD1,CASSGRQGASNQPQHF
TRBV4-2,TRBD1,CASSQQTGVDHYGYTF
TRBV21-1,-,CAPGGQGAMEAKNIQYF
TRBV4-1,TRBD2,CASSQYHRGTSGGTTSQETQYF
TRBV5-1,-,CASSLGRQVRTVGNEKLFF
TRBV21-1,-,CASSKGEGGSGYGYTF
TRBV19,-,CASKVKPGNTIYF
TRBV7-9,-,CASSNRVTQYF
TRBV9,TRBD2,CASSVDPSGGPKGTQYF
TRBV4-1,-,CASSPRVGTEAFF
TRBV4-2,TRBD2,CASSQDVSGGPEETQYF
TRBV5-1,-,CASSNSNTIYF
TRBV30,-,CAWQTAVYNSPLHF
TRBV7-3,TRBD2,CASSFLGGATDTQYF
TRBV15,-,CATSRDVLAGDIANYGYTF
TRBV5-1,-,CASSGRPSGGEKLFF